The 21 T cell receptor beta chains given below trace back to one sample, sequenced in a study of T-cell reconstitution after alpha-beta-depleted transplantation in children. For TCRbeta, the library was prepared with unique molecular identifiers. TCRdb re-derived calls from the PCR reads in MiXCR, one entry per CDR3 protein. The table lists approximately 340,000 distinct CDR3 sequences, over 9% of them singletons. The sample here was PBMCs from the stem cell graft donor, taken from the stem cell graft. The receptors derive from a human donor who donated a stem cell graft to a child with acute lymphoblastic leukemia.

In its sample, this clonotype was seen a few times. The chain has TRBV29-1 and TRBJ2-1; 7 bases map to TRBD2. Per germline, CDR1 SQVTM and CDR2 ANQGSEA. The V and J ends lost 2 bases and 7 bases, in that order; junction bases with no gene match: 11. The CDR3 has 15 residues. CDR3 DNA sequence: TGCAGCGTTGAATGGGCGGGAGTAACCGAGAATGAGCAGTTCTTC. Protein product: CSVEWAGVTENEQFF.

This clonotype was observed a few times. The chain carries TRBV10-1 and TRBJ2-1; 10 bases agree with TRBD2. The CDR3 length is 17 residues. The germline gives CDR1 WNHNN, CDR2 SYGVQD (reference sequence). J lost 0 bases, V lost 0 bases, and 2 bases had no gene match. CDR3 protein: CASSESPSGSSYNEQFF. As DNA, the CDR3 is TGCGCCAGCAGTGAGTCGCCTAGCGGGAGCTCCTACAATGAGCAGTTCTTC.

This clonotype showed up many times. In DNA, the CDR3 is TGTGCCAGCAGCTCCCGCAGGGGACGGTCAGGGAATGAGCAGTTCTTC. Translated: CASSSRRGRSGNEQFF. V usage is TRBV7-8 and J usage is TRBJ2-1, with TRBD1 as a possible D gene (6 bases). The CDR3 extends over 16 amino acids. Trimming stripped 4 bases from V and 7 bases from J, with 20 bases between. CDR1 and CDR2 (germline): SGHVS, FQNEAQ. Filled out from reference TRBV7-8 and TRBJ2-1, the complete variable domain reads GAGVSQSPRYKVAKRGQDVALRCDPISGHVSLFWYQQALGQGPEFLTYFQNEAQLDKSGLPSDRFFAERPEGSVSTLKIQRTQQEDSAVYLCASSSRRGRSGNEQFFGPGTRLTVL.

This clonotype was found a few times. V gene TRBV24-1 combines with J gene TRBJ1-5; D ambiguous. V lost 4 bases and J 0 bases, leaving 6 bases between the germline ends. Germline V gene sequence: CDR1 KGHDR, CDR2 SFDVKD. The CDR3 spans 14 residues. The CDR3 sequence is CATSEAGSNQPQHF. DNA of the CDR3: TGTGCCACCAGTGAAGCCGGTAGCAATCAGCCCCAGCATTTT.

The chain joins TRBV20-1 to TRBJ2-7; a possible D gene is TRBD2 (6 bases). This CDR3 has 12 amino acids. The ends were cut back, 3 bases at V and 3 bases at J, with 9 bases in the middle. CDR1 is DFQATT and CDR2 is SNEGSKA in the germline V gene (reference sequence). CDR3 loop: CSASRRDYEQYF. DNA for the CDR3: TGCAGTGCTAGTCGGAGGGACTACGAGCAGTACTTC.

This clonotype was seen repeatedly, ten times or more. The gene calls are TRBV7-6 and TRBJ2-3; 7 bases line up with TRBD1. Germline assignment: CDR1 SGHVS and CDR2 FNYEAQ. The trim removed 1 base at V and 4 bases at J, leaving 2 bases unmatched. This CDR3 comprises 14 residues. CDR3 residues: CASSLGTGPDTQYF. CDR3 bases: TGTGCCAGCAGCTTAGGGACAGGCCCAGATACGCAGTATTTT.

This clonotype was observed a handful of times. The V gene is TRBV7-9, the J gene TRBJ2-2; the D call may be TRBD1 or TRBD2 (5 bases each). CDR3 length equals 16 residues. The germline V gene encodes CDR1 SEHNR and CDR2 FQNEAQ (reference sequence). Trimming pared 4 bases from V and 6 bases from J, leaving 18 bases between. CDR3 nucleotides: TGTGCCAGCAGCTCCCGCGAGGGGCCGCGTTCCGGGGAGCTGTTTTTT. Translating gives CASSSREGPRSGELFF. Variable domain in full (rest from reference TRBV7-9 and TRBJ2-2): DTGVSQNPRHKITKRGQNVTFRCDPISEHNRLYWYRQTLGQGPEFLTYFQNEAQLEKSRLLSDRFSAERPKGSFSTLEIQRTEQGDSAMYLCASSSREGPRSGELFFGEGSRLTVL.

This clonotype turned up a few times. The chain joins TRBV29-1 to TRBJ2-7, with D possibly being TRBD1 (5 bases). The ends were cut back, 3 bases at V and 0 bases at J, with 15 bases in the middle. CDR3 length equals 15 residues. From germline, CDR1 is SQVTM and CDR2 ANQGSEA. CDR3 protein: CSVDTWQGDSYEQYF. CDR3 coding DNA: TGCAGCGTTGATACTTGGCAGGGCGACTCCTACGAGCAGTACTTC.

In its sample, this clonotype was seen a few times. This chain uses TRBV12-3 or TRBV12-4 with TRBJ2-2, with D maybe TRBD1 (6 bases). V lost 1 base to trimming and J lost 3 bases, with 9 bases between them. The CDR3 contains 15 residues. CDR3 coding DNA: TGTGCCAGCAGTTTAGGACAGGCGTACACCGGGGAGCTGTTTTTT. Translation gives CASSLGQAYTGELFF.

This clonotype was found a few times. The rearrangement links TRBV5-1 to TRBJ2-6; perhaps TRBD1 as D (7 bases). The CDR3 spans 18 residues. Trimming left V 4 bases short and J 0 bases short, with 17 bases between. Per the germline V gene, CDR1 is SGHRS and CDR2 is YFSETQ. The CDR3 sequence: CASSRETGTPSGANVLTF. Written as DNA, the CDR3 is TGCGCCAGCAGCCGGGAGACAGGGACCCCCTCTGGGGCCAACGTCCTGACTTTC.

This clonotype was picked up many times. The V gene is TRBV7-2, the J gene TRBJ2-7; TRBD2 agrees at 9 bases. After removal of 0 bases from V and 3 bases from J, the junction contained 6 bases not matched to a gene. Looked up from germline, CDR1 is SGHTA and CDR2 is FQGNSA. The CDR3 is 16 residues long. The CDR3 loop is CASSLAGSSGIYEQYF. The CDR3 DNA follows: TGTGCCAGCAGCTTAGCGGGGTCTAGCGGGATCTACGAGCAGTACTTC.

Ten or more counts support this clonotype. V is TRBV15 and J is TRBJ2-5; 8 positions match TRBD1. CDR3 length equals 16 residues. Trimming cost V 3 bases and J 2 bases; bases outside gene matches: 8. CDR1 LNHNV and CDR2 YYDKDF come from the germline V gene (reference sequence). CDR3 in DNA: TGTGCCACCAGCAGTCTACAGGGGGTAGATCAAGAGACCCAGTACTTC. It is translated as CATSSLQGVDQETQYF.

Notes on this clonotype: A single base separates this from a much larger clone, so it may be a read error. This sequence joins TRBV20-1 and TRBJ2-1, with D possibly being TRBD2 (5 bases). Germline CDR1 DFQATT, CDR2 SNEGSKA (reference sequence). Trimming left V 0 bases short and J 10 bases short, with 19 bases between. CDR3 size: 15 residues. The CDR3 loop reads CSAREPAIPTGEQFF. The CDR3 DNA reads as TGCAGTGCTAGAGAGCCGGCAATCCCTACGGGGGAGCAGTTCTTC.

The genes are TRBV25-1 and TRBJ2-1; TRBD2 is a possible D gene (6 bases). CDR3 length: 14 residues. The V gene's germline CDR1 is MGHDK and CDR2 SYGVNS. V lost 10 bases and J lost 4, with 17 bases in between. CDR3 in DNA: TGTGCCACCTCGGGACTGCCCCATTACAATGAGCAGTTCTTC. This gives the protein CATSGLPHYNEQFF.

This chain uses TRBV3-1 with TRBJ1-2; maybe TRBD1 (6 bases). The CDR3 has 15 amino acids. V lost 4 bases to trimming and J lost 5 bases, with 17 bases between them. CDR1 and CDR2 (germline): LGHDT, YNNKEL (reference sequence). CDR3 in amino acids: CASSPTGTSPYGYTF. CDR3 in DNA: TGTGCCAGCAGCCCTACAGGGACATCGCCATATGGCTACACCTTC.

This clonotype has a count of ten or more. The chain is built from TRBV5-1 and TRBJ2-3; 13 positions match TRBD2. In germline, CDR1 is SGHRS, CDR2 YFSETQ. The CDR3 sequence is 17 residues long. V was pared by 0 bases and J by 4 bases, with 5 bases of the junction left unmatched. The CDR3 sequence is CASSLGTSGSIPDTQYF. The CDR3 DNA reads as TGCGCCAGCAGCTTGGGGACTAGCGGGAGTATACCAGATACGCAGTATTTT.

At least ten counts were recorded for this clonotype. The V and J genes are TRBV15 and TRBJ2-5; 10 bases line up with TRBD1. The CDR3 length is 14 residues. Germline trimming cut 4 bases from V and 3 bases from J; bases unmatched to any gene: 2. CDR1 is LNHNV and CDR2 is YYDKDF in the germline V gene (reference sequence). This chain's CDR3 is CATSTGTGEETQYF. For the CDR3, the DNA is TGTGCCACCAGCACAGGGACAGGGGAAGAGACCCAGTACTTC.

The genes are TRBV4-1 and TRBJ1-1; D perhaps matches TRBD1 (5 bases). The CDR3 runs 14 residues. Germline CDR1 is MGHRA and CDR2 is YSYEKL. V dropped 4 bases and J dropped 4 bases, with 13 bases sitting between them. The CDR3, as DNA: TGCGCCAGCAGCCCGGAGGGGATGCGCACTGAAGCTTTCTTT. Translating it yields CASSPEGMRTEAFF.

This clonotype appeared a few times. The chain joins TRBV5-1 to TRBJ2-1, with 12 bases aligning to TRBD2. This CDR3 has 16 residues. Losses at the gene ends were 6 bases for V and 8 bases for J; bases not matched to a gene: 12. The germline V gene has CDR1 SGHRS and CDR2 YFSETQ. The CDR3 sequence: CASIGGGLAGRDEQFF. The CDR3 coding sequence is TGCGCCAGCATCGGAGGTGGACTAGCGGGAAGGGATGAGCAGTTCTTC.

This clonotype was detected only a few times. J is TRBJ2-3 and V is TRBV29-1; 9 positions match TRBD2. CDR1 is SQVTM and CDR2 is ANQGSEA in the germline V gene. CDR3 length: 18 amino acids. The ends lost 3 bases at V and 2 bases at J; junction bases unmatched: 15. The CDR3 bases are TGCAGCGTTGACGGGGGGCGCGTAGCGGGAGCGACCACAGATACGCAGTATTTT. This sequence encodes CSVDGGRVAGATTDTQYF.

This clonotype was observed a handful of times. The V call is TRBV7-6, the J call TRBJ2-7; D is unresolved. Germline CDR1 SGHVS, CDR2 FNYEAQ. Trimming stripped 0 bases from V and 0 bases from J, with 18 bases between. The CDR3 extends over 18 amino acids. Written as DNA, the CDR3 is TGTGCCAGCAGCTTAGCGTACAAGACCAAACCGAGCTCCTACGAGCAGTACTTC. This codes for CASSLAYKTKPSSYEQYF. Filled out from reference TRBV7-6 and TRBJ2-7, the complete variable domain reads GAGVSQSPRYKVTKRGQDVALRCDPISGHVSLYWYRQALGQGPEFLTYFNYEAQQDKSGLPNDRFSAERPEGSISTLTIQRTEQRDSAMYRCASSLAYKTKPSSYEQYFGPGTRLTVT.